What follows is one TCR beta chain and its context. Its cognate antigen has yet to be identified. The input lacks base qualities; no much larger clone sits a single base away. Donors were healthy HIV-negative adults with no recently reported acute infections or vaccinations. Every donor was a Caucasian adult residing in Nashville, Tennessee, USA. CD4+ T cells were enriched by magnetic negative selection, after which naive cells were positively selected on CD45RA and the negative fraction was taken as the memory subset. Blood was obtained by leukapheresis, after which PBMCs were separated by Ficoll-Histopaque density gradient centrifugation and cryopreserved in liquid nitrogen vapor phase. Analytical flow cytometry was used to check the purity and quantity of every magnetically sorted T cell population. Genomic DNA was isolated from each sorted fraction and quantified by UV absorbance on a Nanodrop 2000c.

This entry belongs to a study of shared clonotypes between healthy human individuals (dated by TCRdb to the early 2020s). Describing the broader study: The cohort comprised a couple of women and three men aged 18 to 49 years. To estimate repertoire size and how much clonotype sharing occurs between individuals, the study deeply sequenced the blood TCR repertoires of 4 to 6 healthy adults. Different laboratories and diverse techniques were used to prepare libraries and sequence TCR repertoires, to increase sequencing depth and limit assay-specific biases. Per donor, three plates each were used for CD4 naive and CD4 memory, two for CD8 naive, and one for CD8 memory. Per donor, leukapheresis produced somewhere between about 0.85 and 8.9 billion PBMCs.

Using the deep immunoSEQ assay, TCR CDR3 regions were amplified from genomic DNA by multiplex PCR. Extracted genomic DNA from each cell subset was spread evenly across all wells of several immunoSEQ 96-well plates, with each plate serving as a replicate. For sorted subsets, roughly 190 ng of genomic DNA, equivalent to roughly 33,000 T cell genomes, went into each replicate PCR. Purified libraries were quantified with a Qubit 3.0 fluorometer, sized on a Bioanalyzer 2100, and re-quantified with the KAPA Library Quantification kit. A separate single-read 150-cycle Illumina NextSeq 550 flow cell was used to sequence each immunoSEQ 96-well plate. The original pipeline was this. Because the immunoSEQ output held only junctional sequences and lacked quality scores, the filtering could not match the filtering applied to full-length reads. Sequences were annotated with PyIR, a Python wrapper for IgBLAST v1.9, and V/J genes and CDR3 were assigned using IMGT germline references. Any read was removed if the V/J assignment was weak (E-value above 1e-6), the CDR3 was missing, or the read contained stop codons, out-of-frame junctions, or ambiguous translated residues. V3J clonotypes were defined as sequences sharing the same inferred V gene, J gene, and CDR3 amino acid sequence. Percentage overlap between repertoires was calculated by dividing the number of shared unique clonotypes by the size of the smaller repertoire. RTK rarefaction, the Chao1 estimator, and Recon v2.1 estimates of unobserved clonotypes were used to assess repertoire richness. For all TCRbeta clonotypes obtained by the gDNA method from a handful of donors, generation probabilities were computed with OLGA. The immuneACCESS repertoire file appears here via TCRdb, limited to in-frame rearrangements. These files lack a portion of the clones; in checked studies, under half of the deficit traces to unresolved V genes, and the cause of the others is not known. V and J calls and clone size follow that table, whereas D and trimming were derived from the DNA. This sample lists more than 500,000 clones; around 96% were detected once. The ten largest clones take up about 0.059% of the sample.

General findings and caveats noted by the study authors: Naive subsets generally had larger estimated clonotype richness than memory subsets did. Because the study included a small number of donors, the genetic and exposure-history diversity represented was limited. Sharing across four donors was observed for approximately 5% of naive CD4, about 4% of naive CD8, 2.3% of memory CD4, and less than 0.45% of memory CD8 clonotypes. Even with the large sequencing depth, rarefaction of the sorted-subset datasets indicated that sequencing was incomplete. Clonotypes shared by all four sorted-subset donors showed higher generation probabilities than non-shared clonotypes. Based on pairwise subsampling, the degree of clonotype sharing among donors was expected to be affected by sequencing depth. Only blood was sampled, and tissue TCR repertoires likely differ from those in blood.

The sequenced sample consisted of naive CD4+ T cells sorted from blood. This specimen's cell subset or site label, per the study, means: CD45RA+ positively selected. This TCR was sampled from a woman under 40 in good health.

The nucleotide sequence reads as follows: TGTGCCAGCAGTGAACTCCGGCTAGCGGGCCTCTACAATGAGCAGTTCTTC. It translates to CASSELRLAGLYNEQFF. The rearranged segments are TRBV6-1 and TRBJ2-1, with 8 bases in between that match TRBD2. The CDR1 and CDR2 encoded by the germline V gene are MNHNS and SASEGT. The cysteine opens and the phenylalanine closes a CDR3 of 17 amino acids. CDR3 DNA only is kept here, 51 bases in frame from base 1. The germline V end is reduced by 2 bases and the J end by 3 bases; junction bases left unmatched: 9.